The 6 T cell receptor beta chains below all came from one sample that was sequenced in a study of regulatory T cells in long-lasting Graves disease. Combining iRepertoire HTBI primers with Arm-PCR of CDR3 regions, the authors built TCR beta libraries. TCRdb itself ran the multiplex PCR reads through MiXCR, one entry per CDR3 protein. The sample carries about 220,000 distinct CDR3 sequences, approximately 19% recorded once. The time point denotes: newly diagnosed GD, antithyroid drugs for less than 3 months. After RNA was extracted from PBMCs, the TCR library was made from it. The same sample was also studied in work on T cells in Graves' hyperthyroidism and ophthalmopathy.

The source material was peripheral blood mononuclear cells (PBMCs), sampled at new diagnosis, from a patient treated with antithyroid drugs. These receptors originate from a woman aged 25 to 45 with Graves disease.

This clonotype was detected ten times or more. The chain joins TRBV7-2 to TRBJ2-2, with D maybe TRBD1 (5 bases). There are 14 residues in the CDR3. Germline V gene lookup returns CDR1 SGHTA and CDR2 FQGNSA. V shed 4 bases and J shed 6 bases, with 12 bases lying between them. The CDR3 loop is CASSSLWGAGELFF. CDR3 DNA sequence: TGTGCCAGCAGCTCCCTCTGGGGCGCCGGGGAGCTGTTTTTT. The full variable domain, in which reference TRBV7-2 and TRBJ2-2 provide the parts outside the CDR3, is GAGVSQSPSNKVTEKGKDVELRCDPISGHTALYWYRQSLGQGLEFLIYFQGNSAPDKSGLPSDRFSAERTGGSVSTLTIQRTQQEDSAVYLCASSSLWGAGELFFGEGSRLTVL.

This clonotype was seen ten or more times. This chain links TRBV2 with TRBJ1-5; D is uncertain. Germline V gene sequence: CDR1 SNHLY, CDR2 FYNNEI. V was trimmed by 6 bases and J by 4 bases, leaving 10 bases between them. The CDR3 spans 13 residues. CDR3 in DNA: TGTGCCAGCAGGCCCCGGGAAAATCAGCCCCAGCATTTT. Its translation is CASRPRENQPQHF.

At least ten counts were recorded for this clonotype. The chain carries TRBV28 and TRBJ2-5, with D unclear. The germline V gene encodes CDR1 MDHEN and CDR2 SYDVKM. CDR3 length: 15 amino acids. Trimming left V 2 bases short and J 0 bases short, with 10 bases between. The CDR3 here is CASSLLGSNQETQYF. The CDR3 DNA is TGTGCCAGCAGTTTACTGGGGTCTAACCAAGAGACCCAGTACTTC.

There are many counts of this clonotype. This rearrangement joins TRBV29-1 to TRBJ1-2; TRBD1 is a possible D gene (6 bases). The CDR3 has 11 residues. Trimming removed 8 bases at V and 4 bases at J, with 11 bases between. Germline values: CDR1 SQVTM, CDR2 ANQGSEA. CDR3 bases: TGCAGCCGGCAGGACAGCTATGGCTACACCTTC. This translates into CSRQDSYGYTF.

This clonotype appeared many times. This chain's CDR3 is CASRLNPTYTQYF. The CDR3 DNA is TGTGCCAGCCGACTGAACCCTACTTATACGCAGTATTTT. The V and J genes are TRBV19 and TRBJ2-3; D is undetermined. V shed 9 bases and J shed 7 bases, with 17 bases lying between them. The CDR3 covers 13 residues. Germline V CDR1 and CDR2: LNHDA, SQIVND (reference sequence).

In this sample, this clonotype turned up many times. The chain has TRBV2 and TRBJ1-1; no clear D gene. The CDR3 totals 13 residues. Trimming cost V 7 bases and J 0 bases, with 9 bases left between them. CDR1 SNHLY and CDR2 FYNNEI come from the germline V gene. The CDR3 spells CASKARMNTEAFF. The CDR3 DNA follows: TGTGCCAGCAAGGCGCGGATGAACACTGAAGCTTTCTTT.